This TCR beta chain was identified in a study of graft-versus-host responses after intestinal transplantation. As for the study in general: After anti-thymocyte globulin induction, recipients took tacrolimus and steroids for around 3 years.

Using immunoSEQ multiplex PCR, the repertoire was profiled, and TCRdb retains in-frame clones only, with some absent. The sample lists fewer than 9,500 clones; about nine tenths were seen once. Whole-study results and caveats: Recipient marrow contained GvH clones, some of which appeared first in ileum or blood.

This clone has a single count. What it binds is not known. V was clipped by 5 bases and J by 1 base; unmatched bases: 6. Germline V CDR1 and CDR2: LNHDA, SQIVND (reference sequence). CDR3 length: 15 residues. Sequencing used PBMCs, obtained 30 to 33 days after intestinal transplant. The chain employs TRBV19 and TRBJ2-3; 7 positions match TRBD1. This sequence was found in a human patient who received an intestinal transplant, so some T cells may come from the graft donor. This CDR3 reads CASSPRTGGTDTQYF. The CDR3 coding sequence is TGTGCCAGTAGTCCTAGGACAGGCGGCACAGATACGCAGTATTTT.